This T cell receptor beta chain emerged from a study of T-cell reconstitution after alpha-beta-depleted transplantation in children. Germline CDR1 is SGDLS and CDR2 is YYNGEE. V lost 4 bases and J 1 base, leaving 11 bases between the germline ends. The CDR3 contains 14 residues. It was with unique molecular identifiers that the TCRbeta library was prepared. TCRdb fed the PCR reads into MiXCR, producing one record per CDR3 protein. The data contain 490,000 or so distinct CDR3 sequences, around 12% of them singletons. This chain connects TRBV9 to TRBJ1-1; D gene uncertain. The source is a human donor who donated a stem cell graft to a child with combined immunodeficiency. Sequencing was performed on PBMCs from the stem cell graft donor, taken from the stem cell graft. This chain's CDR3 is CASSSGGWNTEAFF. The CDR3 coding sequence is TGTGCCAGCAGCTCGGGAGGTTGGAACACTGAAGCTTTCTTT.